This T cell receptor (beta chain) was recovered during a study of cytotoxic CD8 clonotypes in ibrutinib-treated CLL. Study in general: The patients, roughly ten relapsed/refractory and under 16 treatment-naive, included around 18 who were IGHV unmutated. Mean per-sample yields comprised around 260,000 productive templates and approximately 97,000 productive rearrangements.

The CDR3 has 14 residues. Trimming took 4 bases from V and 2 from J; bases not matched to a gene: 4. From germline, CDR1 is KGHSH and CDR2 LQKENI. Clones were sequenced by immunoSEQ multiplex PCR, and TCRdb holds only the in-frame ones, with some missing. The data contain approximately 100,000 clones, 77% of them singletons. The V call is TRBV18, the J call TRBJ2-7; 8 positions match TRBD2. The sequences come from PBMCs, collected after 24 months of ibrutinib treatment. The receptor was isolated from a human donor with chronic lymphocytic leukemia. The CDR3 DNA follows: TGTGCCAGCTCACGGTCGGGGGGGACCTACGAGCAGTACTTC. The encoded protein is CASSRSGGTYEQYF.